The clone carrying this T cell receptor beta chain has just a few counts. Its antigen is as yet unknown. Each diagnosis drew on symptoms, thyroxine, TRAb, thyroid ultrasound and orbital computed tomography findings. Researchers took RNA transcripts and amplified the TCR beta CDR3 regions from them. The HTBI primer set served for first-round RT-PCR of the TCR CDR3. MiXCR, applied by TCRdb to the multiplex PCR reads, yields one record per CDR3 protein. The sample holds around 290,000 distinct CDR3 sequences; about a sixth are singletons and the top ten take around 55%. The sample is drawn from a study of T cells in Graves' hyperthyroidism and ophthalmopathy. Study results and limitations: Ophthalmopathy was model-predicted a median about six months pre-onset. Blood also contained most expanded thyroid clonotypes above 0.001. Stable hyperthyroidism and ophthalmopathy were separated using 13 V-J signatures.

The sequenced sample was blood. The clonotype originates from an older woman with Graves' ophthalmopathy.

CDR3 region: CASSQVPPNEQFF. The CDR3 region has the DNA TGCGCCAGCAGCCAAGTGCCCCCCAATGAGCAGTTCTTC. The chain joins TRBV4-1 to TRBJ2-1; D call uncertain. This CDR3 region has 13 residues. Per the germline V gene, CDR1 is MGHRA and CDR2 is YSYEKL. V was clipped by 1 base and J by 6 bases, with 7 bases between them.